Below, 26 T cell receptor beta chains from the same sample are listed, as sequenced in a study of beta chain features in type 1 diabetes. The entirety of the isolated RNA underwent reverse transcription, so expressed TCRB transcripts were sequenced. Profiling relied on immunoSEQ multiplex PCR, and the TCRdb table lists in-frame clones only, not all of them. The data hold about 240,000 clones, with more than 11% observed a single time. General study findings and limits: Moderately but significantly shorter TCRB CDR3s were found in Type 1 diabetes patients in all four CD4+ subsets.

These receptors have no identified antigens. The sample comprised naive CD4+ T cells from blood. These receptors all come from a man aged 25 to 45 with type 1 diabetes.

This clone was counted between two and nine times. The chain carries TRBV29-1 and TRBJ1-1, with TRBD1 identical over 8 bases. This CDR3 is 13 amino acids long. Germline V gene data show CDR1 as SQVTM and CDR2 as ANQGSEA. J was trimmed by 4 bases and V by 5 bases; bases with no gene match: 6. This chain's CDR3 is CSVTRTGGTEAFF. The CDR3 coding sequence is TGCAGCGTTACACGCACAGGGGGCACTGAAGCTTTCTTT.

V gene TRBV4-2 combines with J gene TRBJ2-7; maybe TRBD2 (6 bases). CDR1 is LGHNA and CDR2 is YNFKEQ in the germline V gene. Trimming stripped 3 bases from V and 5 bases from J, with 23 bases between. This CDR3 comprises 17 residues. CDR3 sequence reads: CASSHPEFREQSDEQYF. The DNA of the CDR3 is TGTGCCAGCAGCCATCCGGAGTTCCGGGAGCAAAGCGACGAGCAGTACTTC.

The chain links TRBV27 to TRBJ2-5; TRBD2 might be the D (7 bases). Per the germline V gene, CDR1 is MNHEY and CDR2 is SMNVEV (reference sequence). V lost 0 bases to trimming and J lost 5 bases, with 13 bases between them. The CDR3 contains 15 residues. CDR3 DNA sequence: TGTGCCAGCAGTTTATCCGGGGGGCTCGGGGAGACCCAGTACTTC. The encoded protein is CASSLSGGLGETQYF.

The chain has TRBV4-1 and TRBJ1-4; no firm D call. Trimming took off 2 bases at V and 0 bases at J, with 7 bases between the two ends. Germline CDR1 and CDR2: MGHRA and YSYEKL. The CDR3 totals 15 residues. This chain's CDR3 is CASSQLAATNEKLFF. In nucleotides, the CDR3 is TGCGCCAGCAGCCAACTAGCTGCAACTAATGAAAAACTGTTTTTT.

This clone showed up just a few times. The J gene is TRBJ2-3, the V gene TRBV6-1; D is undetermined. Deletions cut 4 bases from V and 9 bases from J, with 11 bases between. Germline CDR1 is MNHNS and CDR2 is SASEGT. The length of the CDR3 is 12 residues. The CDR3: CASSVVGRTQYF. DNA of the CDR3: TGTGCCAGCAGTGTTGTCGGCAGGACGCAGTATTTT.

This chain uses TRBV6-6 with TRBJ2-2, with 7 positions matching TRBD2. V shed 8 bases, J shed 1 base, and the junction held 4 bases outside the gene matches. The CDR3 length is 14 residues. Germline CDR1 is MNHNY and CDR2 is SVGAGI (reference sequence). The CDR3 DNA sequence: TGTGCCAGCTGCTGGGGGGGGAACACCGGGGAGCTGTTTTTT. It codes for CASCWGGNTGELFF.

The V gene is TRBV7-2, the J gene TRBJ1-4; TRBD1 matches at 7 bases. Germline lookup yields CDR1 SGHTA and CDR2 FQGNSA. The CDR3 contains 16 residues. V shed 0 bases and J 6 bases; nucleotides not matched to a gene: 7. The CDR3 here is CASSLAGQGDYEKLFF. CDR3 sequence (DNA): TGTGCCAGCAGCTTAGCTGGGCAGGGGGACTATGAAAAACTGTTTTTT.

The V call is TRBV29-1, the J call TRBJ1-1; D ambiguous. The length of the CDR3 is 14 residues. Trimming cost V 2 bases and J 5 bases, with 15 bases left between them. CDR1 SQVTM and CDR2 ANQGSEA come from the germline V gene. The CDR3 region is CSVEKARGGTEAFF. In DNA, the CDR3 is TGCAGCGTTGAAAAGGCTCGGGGAGGGACTGAAGCTTTCTTT.

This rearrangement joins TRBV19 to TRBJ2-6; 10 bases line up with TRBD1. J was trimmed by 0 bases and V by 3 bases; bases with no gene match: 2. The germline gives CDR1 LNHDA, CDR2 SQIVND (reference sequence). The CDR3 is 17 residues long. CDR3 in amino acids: CASSIRTGGSGANVLTF. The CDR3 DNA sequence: TGTGCCAGTAGTATCCGGACAGGGGGCTCTGGGGCCAACGTCCTGACTTTC. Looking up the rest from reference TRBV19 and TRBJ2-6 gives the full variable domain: DGGITQSPKYLFRKEGQNVTLSCEQNLNHDAMYWYRQDPGQGLRLIYYSQIVNDFQKGDIAEGYSVSREKKESFPLTVTSAQKNPTAFYLCASSIRTGGSGANVLTFGAGSRLTVL.

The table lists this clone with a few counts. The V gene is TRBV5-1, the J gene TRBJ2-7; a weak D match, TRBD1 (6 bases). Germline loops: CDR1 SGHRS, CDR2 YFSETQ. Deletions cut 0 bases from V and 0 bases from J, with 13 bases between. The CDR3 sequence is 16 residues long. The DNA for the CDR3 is TGCGCCAGCAGCTTGGCTGACAGGTCCACCTCCTACGAGCAGTACTTC. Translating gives CASSLADRSTSYEQYF.

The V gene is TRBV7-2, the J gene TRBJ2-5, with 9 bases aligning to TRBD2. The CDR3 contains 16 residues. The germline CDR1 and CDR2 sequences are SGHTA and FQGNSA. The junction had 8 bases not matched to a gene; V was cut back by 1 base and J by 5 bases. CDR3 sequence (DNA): TGTGCCAGCAGCTTAGTTGTAGGCGGGGGGGCTGAGACCCAGTACTTC. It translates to CASSLVVGGGAETQYF.

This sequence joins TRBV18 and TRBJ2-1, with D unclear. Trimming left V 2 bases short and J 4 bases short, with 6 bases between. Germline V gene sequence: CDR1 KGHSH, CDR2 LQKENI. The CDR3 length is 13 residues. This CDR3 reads CASSPVRYNEQFF. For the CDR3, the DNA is TGTGCCAGCTCACCAGTGCGGTACAATGAGCAGTTCTTC.

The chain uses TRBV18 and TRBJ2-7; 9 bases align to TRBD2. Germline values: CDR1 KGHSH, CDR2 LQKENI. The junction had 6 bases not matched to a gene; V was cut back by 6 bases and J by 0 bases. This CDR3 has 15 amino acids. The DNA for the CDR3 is TGTGCCAGCTCCGTAGCGGGGGCGAGCTCCTACGAGCAGTACTTC. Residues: CASSVAGASSYEQYF. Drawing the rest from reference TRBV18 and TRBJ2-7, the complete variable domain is NAGVMQNPRHLVRRRGQEARLRCSPMKGHSHVYWYRQLPEEGLKFMVYLQKENIIDESGMPKERFSAEFPKEGPSILRIQQVVRGDSAAYFCASSVAGASSYEQYFGPGTRLTVT.

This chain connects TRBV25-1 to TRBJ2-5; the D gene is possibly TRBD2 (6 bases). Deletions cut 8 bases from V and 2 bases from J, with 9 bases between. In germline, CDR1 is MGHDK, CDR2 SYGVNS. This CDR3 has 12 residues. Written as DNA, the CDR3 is TGTGCCAGCCGACTAGGTCAAGAGACCCAGTACTTC. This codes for CASRLGQETQYF.

The CDR3 is CASSYSAGHTF. In DNA form, the CDR3 reads TGTGCCAGCAGTTACTCGGCAGGCCACACCTTC. This chain joins TRBV6-5 and TRBJ1-2; D uncertain. The germline V gene encodes CDR1 MNHEY and CDR2 SVGAGI. The CDR3 length is 11 residues. Trimming left V 0 bases short and J 12 bases short, with 8 bases between.

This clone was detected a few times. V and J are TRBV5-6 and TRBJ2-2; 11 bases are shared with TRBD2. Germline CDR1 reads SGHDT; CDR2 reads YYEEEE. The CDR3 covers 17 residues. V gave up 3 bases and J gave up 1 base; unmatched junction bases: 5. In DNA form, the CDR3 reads TGTGCCAGCAGCTCACCTGGGACTAGCGGGAACACCGGGGAGCTGTTTTTT. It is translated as CASSSPGTSGNTGELFF.

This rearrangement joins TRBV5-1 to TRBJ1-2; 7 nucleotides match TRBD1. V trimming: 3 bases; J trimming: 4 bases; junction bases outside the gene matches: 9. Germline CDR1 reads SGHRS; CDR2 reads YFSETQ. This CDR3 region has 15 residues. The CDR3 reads CASSSGQEDIYGYTF. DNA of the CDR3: TGCGCCAGCAGCTCAGGACAGGAAGATATCTATGGCTACACCTTC.

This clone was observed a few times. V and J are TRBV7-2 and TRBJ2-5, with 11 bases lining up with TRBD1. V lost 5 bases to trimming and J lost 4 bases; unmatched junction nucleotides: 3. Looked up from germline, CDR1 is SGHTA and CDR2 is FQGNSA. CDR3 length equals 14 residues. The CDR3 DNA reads TGTGCCAGCAGCCTCGGACAGGGGGCAGAGACCCAGTACTTC. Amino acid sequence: CASSLGQGAETQYF.

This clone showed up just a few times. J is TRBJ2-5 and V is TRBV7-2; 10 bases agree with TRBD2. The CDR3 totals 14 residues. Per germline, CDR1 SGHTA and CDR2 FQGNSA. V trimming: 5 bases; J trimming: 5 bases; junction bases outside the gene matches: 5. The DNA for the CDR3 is TGTGCCAGCAGCGCTAGCGGGGGAACGGAGACCCAGTACTTC. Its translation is CASSASGGTETQYF.

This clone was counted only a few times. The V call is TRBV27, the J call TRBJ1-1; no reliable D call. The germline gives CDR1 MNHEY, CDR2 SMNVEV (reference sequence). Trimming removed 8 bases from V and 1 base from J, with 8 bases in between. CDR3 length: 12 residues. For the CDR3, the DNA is TGTGCCAGCTCGACTTCGAACACTGAAGCTTTCTTT. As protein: CASSTSNTEAFF.

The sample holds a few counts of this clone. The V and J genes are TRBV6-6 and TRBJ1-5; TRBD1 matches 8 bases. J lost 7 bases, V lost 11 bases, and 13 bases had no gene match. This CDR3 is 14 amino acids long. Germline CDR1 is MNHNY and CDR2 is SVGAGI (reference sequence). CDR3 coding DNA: TGTGCCCATAGCGGGCAGGGGGCCGGGCAGCCCCAGCATTTT. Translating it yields CAHSGQGAGQPQHF.

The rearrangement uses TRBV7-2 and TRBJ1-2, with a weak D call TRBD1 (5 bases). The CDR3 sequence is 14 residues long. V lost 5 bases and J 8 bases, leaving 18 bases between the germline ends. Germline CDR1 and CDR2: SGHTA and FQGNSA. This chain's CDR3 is CASSPGGTNGGYTF. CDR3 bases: TGTGCCAGCAGCCCGGGGGGGACGAACGGCGGCTACACCTTC.

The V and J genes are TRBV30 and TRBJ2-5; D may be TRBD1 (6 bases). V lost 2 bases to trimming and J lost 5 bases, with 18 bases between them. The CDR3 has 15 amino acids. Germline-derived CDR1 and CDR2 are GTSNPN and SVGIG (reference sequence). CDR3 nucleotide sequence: TGTGCCTGGAGTCTGTTGCAGGGGCTGGGGGAGACCCAGTACTTC. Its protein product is CAWSLLQGLGETQYF.

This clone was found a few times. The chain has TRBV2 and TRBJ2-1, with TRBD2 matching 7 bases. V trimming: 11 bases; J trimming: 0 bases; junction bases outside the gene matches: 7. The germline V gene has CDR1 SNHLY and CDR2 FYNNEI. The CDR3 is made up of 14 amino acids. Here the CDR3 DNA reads TGTGCCGGCGGCGGGGGTAGCTCCTACAATGAGCAGTTCTTC. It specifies CAGGGGSSYNEQFF.

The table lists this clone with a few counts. The CDR3 DNA follows: TGTGCCTGGAGCCCGGACAGGGTCCACGAGCAGTACTTC. This translates into CAWSPDRVHEQYF. This sequence joins TRBV30 and TRBJ2-7, with 8 positions matching TRBD1. The junction had 6 bases not matched to a gene; V was cut back by 3 bases and J by 5 bases. The germline V gene has CDR1 GTSNPN and CDR2 SVGIG (reference sequence). CDR3 size: 13 residues.

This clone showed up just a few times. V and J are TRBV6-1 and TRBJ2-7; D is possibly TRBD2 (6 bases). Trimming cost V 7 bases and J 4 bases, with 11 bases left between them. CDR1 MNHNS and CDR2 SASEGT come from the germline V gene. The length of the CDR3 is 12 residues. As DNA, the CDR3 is TGTGCCAGCACCTGGGGGAGGTACGAGCAGTACTTC. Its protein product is CASTWGRYEQYF.